These 20 T cell receptor beta chains were all obtained from the same sample, sequenced in a study. One entry per CDR3 protein results from TCRdb running MiXCR on the 5' RACE reads. Seen here are approximately 47,000 distinct CDR3 sequences, more than 25% observed once, and the top ten hold roughly 2%. The sequencing sample was made of naive CD4+ T cells sorted from blood. Regarding subset: naive CD4+ T cells, CD4+CD45RA+CD25-. The source of these receptors is a female donor with breast cancer.

The chain is built from TRBV28 and TRBJ2-2; 13 nucleotides agree with TRBD2. With 5 bases clipped from V and 7 bases from J, the junction kept 10 bases outside the gene matches. The CDR3 sequence is 17 residues long. The germline CDR1 and CDR2 sequences are MDHEN and SYDVKM. CDR3 bases: TGTGCCAGCAGTCTACTAGCGGGGGGGCCGAGGAACGGGGAGCTGTTTTTT. Its protein is CASSLLAGGPRNGELFF.

The V and J genes are TRBV5-1 and TRBJ2-5; D call uncertain. Germline V gene sequence: CDR1 SGHRS, CDR2 YFSETQ. The CDR3 length is 14 residues. Trimming stripped 6 bases from V and 1 base from J, with 13 bases between. The CDR3 loop reads CASTLKGPQETQYF. The DNA of the CDR3 is TGCGCCAGCACCCTAAAGGGCCCCCAAGAGACCCAGTACTTC.

The J gene is TRBJ1-1, the V gene TRBV4-3; a weak D match, TRBD1 (5 bases). Per the germline V gene, CDR1 is LGHNA and CDR2 is YSLEER. This CDR3 has 11 amino acids. With 4 bases removed from V and 7 bases from J, the gap between germline ends came to 7 bases. The CDR3 reads CASSRTGEAFF. The CDR3, as DNA: TGCGCCAGCAGCCGCACAGGTGAAGCTTTCTTT.

The V and J genes are TRBV5-1 and TRBJ2-5; the match to TRBD2 covers 8 bases. The germline gives CDR1 SGHRS, CDR2 YFSETQ. The CDR3 spans 15 residues. J gave up 3 bases and V 2 bases, and 6 bases lay outside the gene matches. The CDR3 protein is CASSFLTSGKETQYF. For the CDR3, the DNA is TGCGCCAGCAGCTTCCTCACTAGCGGAAAAGAGACCCAGTACTTC. Based on the CDR3 plus reference TRBV5-1 and TRBJ2-5, the full variable domain is KAGVTQTPRYLIKTRGQQVTLSCSPISGHRSVSWYQQTPGQGLQFLFEYFSETQRNKGNFPGRFSGRQFSNSRSEMNVSTLELGDSALYLCASSFLTSGKETQYFGPGTRLLVL.

This clonotype was detected many times. The chain uses TRBV6-6 and TRBJ1-1; D possibly corresponds to TRBD1 (5 bases). V shed 2 bases and J shed 4 bases, with 20 bases lying between them. This CDR3 spans 17 amino acids. Per germline, CDR1 MNHNY and CDR2 SVGAGI (reference sequence). CDR3 region: CASSYDNSGLGVTEAFF. DNA of the CDR3: TGTGCCAGCAGTTACGACAACTCTGGGCTGGGGGTCACTGAAGCTTTCTTT.

The chain recombines TRBV20-1 with TRBJ1-6; tentatively, D is TRBD1 (5 bases). V was clipped by 2 bases and J by 10 bases, with 15 bases between them. The CDR3 loop spans 14 amino acids. Germline values: CDR1 DFQATT, CDR2 SNEGSKA (reference sequence). The DNA for the CDR3 is TGCAGTGCTAGAAATACCAGGGTTGGGTCACCCCTCCACTTT. This translates into CSARNTRVGSPLHF.

The sample holds a few counts of this clonotype. CDR3 nucleotides: TGTGCCAGCAGTGGGACAGCGTTTCAGCCCCAGCATTTT. Amino acids: CASSGTAFQPQHF. The rearrangement links TRBV12-3 or TRBV12-4 to TRBJ1-5; 7 bases map to TRBD1. This CDR3 has 13 residues. With V trimmed by 5 bases and J by 6 bases, 4 bases remained unmatched.

The rearrangement uses TRBV10-1 and TRBJ1-2, with unresolved D. CDR1 and CDR2 (germline): WNHNN, SYGVQD (reference sequence). This CDR3 comprises 13 residues. The V end lost 5 bases, the J end lost 2 bases, and 9 bases lay between the germline ends. In nucleotides, the CDR3 is TGCGCCAGCAGTAATTCACTGAACTATGGCTACACCTTC. Translated: CASSNSLNYGYTF.

This clonotype was found a few times. The V call is TRBV12-3 or TRBV12-4, the J call TRBJ1-5; unclear D gene. The V gene lost 3 bases and the J gene lost 7 bases, with 10 bases spanning the gap. The CDR3 sequence is 13 residues long. The CDR3 protein is CASSLGLEQPQHF. The CDR3 region has the DNA TGTGCCAGCAGTTTGGGGTTAGAACAGCCCCAGCATTTT.

V is TRBV28 and J is TRBJ1-1; D is possibly TRBD1 (5 bases). CDR3 length: 15 amino acids. V dropped 6 bases and J dropped 1 base, with 15 bases sitting between them. Germline loops: CDR1 MDHEN, CDR2 SYDVKM. The CDR3 DNA follows: TGTGCCAGCAGCCCCGGGACTCTGAGGAACACTGAAGCTTTCTTT. Translating gives CASSPGTLRNTEAFF.

This clonotype was recorded a few times. This chain links TRBV7-6 with TRBJ1-1; D unresolved. V lost 0 bases and J lost 7, with 9 bases in between. The CDR3 has 13 amino acids. CDR1 SGHVS and CDR2 FNYEAQ come from the germline V gene. The CDR3 reads CASSLAWGNEAFF. The CDR3 DNA follows: TGTGCCAGCAGCTTAGCGTGGGGAAATGAAGCTTTCTTT.

The chain uses TRBV6-2 or TRBV6-3 and TRBJ2-7; TRBD2 agrees at 7 bases. V gave up 6 bases and J gave up 2 bases; unmatched junction bases: 7. In germline, CDR1 is MNHEY, CDR2 SVGEGT. The CDR3 is 14 amino acids. For the CDR3, the DNA is TGTGCCAGCAGGTCTGGCGGGAGTACCTACGAGCAGTACTTC. Translated, it gives CASRSGGSTYEQYF.

In its sample, this clonotype ranks as medium-sized. The chain links TRBV9 to TRBJ1-5; TRBD1 is a possible D gene (6 bases). The CDR3 is 15 amino acids. CDR1 SGDLS and CDR2 YYNGEE come from the germline V gene. The ends were cut back, 3 bases at V and 0 bases at J, with 10 bases in the middle. The CDR3 sequence: CASSEGVNSNQPQHF. The CDR3, as DNA: TGTGCCAGCAGCGAGGGGGTAAATAGCAATCAGCCCCAGCATTTT.

The V gene is TRBV5-1, the J gene TRBJ2-5; no firm D call. CDR1 is SGHRS, CDR2 YFSETQ, per germline. V lost 4 bases to trimming and J lost 7 bases, with 17 bases between them. The CDR3 has 14 residues. This chain's CDR3 is CASSPSLLIGTQYF. The CDR3 nucleotides are TGCGCCAGCAGCCCCAGCCTACTTATAGGGACCCAGTACTTC.

As regards this clonotype: One end of the junction does not line up with germline, which may come from a read error. This chain uses TRBV5-1 with TRBJ2-5, with 7 bases that match TRBD1. CDR1 and CDR2 (germline): SGHRS, YFSETQ. CDR3 length: 14 amino acids. This CDR3 is CAGSTTGAQETQYF. The CDR3 bases are TGCGCCGGCAGCACAACAGGGGCTCAAGAGACCCAGTACTTC. The full variable domain, with the rest looked up from reference TRBV5-1 and TRBJ2-5, is KAGVTQTPRYLIKTRGQQVTLSCSPISGHRSVSWYQQTPGQGLQFLFEYFSETQRNKGNFPGRFSGRQFSNSRSEMNVSTLELGDSALYLCAGSTTGAQETQYFGPGTRLLVL.

This clonotype was recorded a few times. The chain joins TRBV4-2 to TRBJ1-6; maybe TRBD1 (6 bases). Per the germline V gene, CDR1 is LGHNA and CDR2 is YNFKEQ. CDR3 length: 14 amino acids. V lost 4 bases, J lost 7 bases, and 11 bases lay in between. The CDR3 nucleotides read TGTGCCAGCAGCCGCGACAGGACCAATTCACCCCTCCACTTT. Translating gives CASSRDRTNSPLHF.

This clonotype was seen repeatedly, ten times or more. The rearrangement links TRBV5-1 to TRBJ2-7, with 9 bases fitting TRBD1. CDR1 and CDR2 from the germline V gene are SGHRS and YFSETQ. Losses at the gene ends were 3 bases for V and 3 bases for J; bases not matched to a gene: 13. The CDR3 runs 17 residues. Here the CDR3 reads CASSSIRTGDYIYEQYF. CDR3 DNA sequence: TGCGCCAGCAGCTCCATACGGACAGGGGACTATATCTACGAGCAGTACTTC.

This clonotype was counted ten times or more. J is TRBJ2-7 and V is TRBV5-1; 8 nucleotides align to TRBD1. CDR1 and CDR2 from the germline V gene are SGHRS and YFSETQ. The length of the CDR3 is 16 residues. V was clipped by 4 bases and J by 5 bases; unmatched bases: 14. The CDR3 spells CASSPRAGTGGHEQYF. CDR3 nucleotides: TGCGCCAGCAGCCCGAGGGCGGGGACAGGCGGCCACGAGCAGTACTTC.

This clonotype was counted between two and nine times. An end of the junction does not agree with germline; a read error may underlie this. V is TRBV10-2 and J is TRBJ2-5; 8 bases fit TRBD2. The CDR3 has 15 amino acids. Germline V gene lookup returns CDR1 WSHSY and CDR2 SAAADI. CDR3 loop: CAISELAGTQETQYF. DNA for the CDR3: TGTGCCATCAGTGAATTAGCGGGGACCCAAGAGACCCAGTACTTC.

This clonotype came up a few times. V usage is TRBV9 and J usage is TRBJ1-3; D is unclear. Looked up from germline, CDR1 is SGDLS and CDR2 is YYNGEE. V was trimmed by 3 bases and J by 0 bases, leaving 7 bases between them. This CDR3 has 14 residues. CDR3 residues: CASSDSSSGNTIYF. In nucleotides, the CDR3 is TGTGCCAGCAGCGACAGTAGCTCTGGAAACACCATATATTTT. The complete variable domain, with remaining parts taken from reference TRBV9 and TRBJ1-3, reads DSGVTQTPKHLITATGQRVTLRCSPRSGDLSVYWYQQSLDQGLQFLIQYYNGEERAKGNILERFSAQQFPDLHSELNLSSLELGDSALYFCASSDSSSGNTIYFGEGSWLTVV.